Presented here are 30 T cell receptor beta chains from one specimen sequenced in a study of T-cell reconstitution after alpha-beta-depleted transplantation in children. The TCRbeta library incorporated unique molecular identifiers. TCRdb analysed the PCR reads with MiXCR anew, one entry per CDR3 protein. The profile covers about 400,000 distinct CDR3 sequences, with about 20% appearing a single time and approximately 3.8% taken by the ten largest. This specimen consisted of PBMCs from the stem cell graft donor, obtained from the stem cell graft. The receptors come from a human donor who donated a stem cell graft to a child with acute myeloid leukemia.

The chain joins TRBV12-3 or TRBV12-4 to TRBJ2-3, with D possibly being TRBD1 (6 bases). Trimming cost V 3 bases and J 1 base, with 11 bases left between them. The CDR3 has 15 amino acids. The CDR3 DNA sequence: TGTGCCAGCAGTTTTAACAGGGAGCGCACAGATACGCAGTATTTT. It is translated as CASSFNRERTDTQYF.

This clonotype was found many times. This chain joins TRBV15 and TRBJ2-3; no firm D call. Germline-derived CDR1 and CDR2 are LNHNV and YYDKDF (reference sequence). CDR3 length equals 15 residues. Trimming removed 0 bases from V and 4 bases from J, with 11 bases in between. This CDR3 reads CATSRDDRSSDTQYF. DNA of the CDR3: TGTGCCACCAGCAGAGATGATCGGTCCTCAGATACGCAGTATTTT. Based on the CDR3 plus reference TRBV15 and TRBJ2-3, the full variable domain is DAMVIQNPRYQVTQFGKPVTLSCSQTLNHNVMYWYQQKSSQAPKLLFHYYDKDFNNEADTPDNFQSRRPNTSFCFLDIRSPGLGDTAMYLCATSRDDRSSDTQYFGPGTRLTVL.

The rearrangement uses TRBV2 and TRBJ2-7, with 9 nucleotides matching TRBD1. J lost 3 bases, V lost 6 bases, and 9 bases had no gene match. The CDR3 consists of 15 residues. The germline CDR1 and CDR2 sequences are SNHLY and FYNNEI. As DNA, the CDR3 is TGTGCCAGCAGCCCCGGGACAGGGAATAGCTACGAGCAGTACTTC. It is translated as CASSPGTGNSYEQYF.

The chain links TRBV5-1 to TRBJ2-5, with 7 bases fitting TRBD2. The germline CDR1 and CDR2 sequences are SGHRS and YFSETQ. CDR3 length: 14 residues. After removal of 3 bases from V and 0 bases from J, the junction contained 2 bases not matched to a gene. CDR3 sequence: CASSSGGHQETQYF. CDR3 DNA: TGCGCCAGCAGCTCGGGGGGACACCAAGAGACCCAGTACTTC.

This clonotype has a handful of counts. The rearrangement joins TRBV6-2 or TRBV6-3 to TRBJ2-1; perhaps TRBD2 as D (6 bases). V was trimmed by 5 bases and J by 3 bases, leaving 8 bases between them. This CDR3 contains 13 residues. The V gene's germline CDR1 is MNHEY and CDR2 SVGEGT. The CDR3 loop reads CASSRLDYNEQFF. The CDR3 DNA is TGTGCCAGCAGTCGACTAGACTACAATGAGCAGTTCTTC.

The chain uses TRBV7-2 and TRBJ2-1, with 7 nucleotides matching TRBD2. V lost 5 bases to trimming and J lost 12 bases; unmatched junction nucleotides: 4. Germline CDR1 and CDR2: SGHTA and FQGNSA. This CDR3 region has 11 residues. The CDR3 DNA reads as TGTGCCAGCAGCGGAGGACTAGGGCAGTTCTTC. This encodes CASSGGLGQFF.

This clonotype was counted only a few times. The chain is built from TRBV24-1 and TRBJ2-3; no clear D gene. Germline assignment: CDR1 KGHDR and CDR2 SFDVKD. The CDR3 runs 14 residues. The V end lost 2 bases, the J end lost 8 bases, and 13 bases lay between the germline ends. CDR3 sequence reads: CATSDSSTPPTQYF. CDR3 in DNA: TGTGCCACCAGTGATTCCTCGACCCCTCCTACGCAGTATTTT.

This clonotype was counted between two and nine times. The chain employs TRBV29-1 and TRBJ2-1, with a possible D match to TRBD2 (5 bases). Germline V gene lookup returns CDR1 SQVTM and CDR2 ANQGSEA. CDR3 length equals 12 residues. CDR3 in amino acids: CIGLTSYNEQFF. In DNA form, the CDR3 reads TGCATCGGACTCACCTCCTACAATGAGCAGTTCTTC.

In its sample, this clonotype was seen a few times. V usage is TRBV7-8 and J usage is TRBJ2-1; 11 bases are a match to TRBD1. The germline V gene has CDR1 SGHVS and CDR2 FQNEAQ. This CDR3 is 16 amino acids long. V shed 5 bases and J 9 bases; nucleotides not matched to a gene: 12. The CDR3 coding sequence is TGTGCCAGCAGCCACACCGGGACAGGGGGTTTGAGTGAGCAGTTCTTC. This codes for CASSHTGTGGLSEQFF.

The chain couples TRBV4-3 to TRBJ2-3; 11 bases are shared with TRBD1. The CDR3 covers 17 residues. Germline V gene lookup returns CDR1 LGHNA and CDR2 YSLEER. J was trimmed by 4 bases and V by 0 bases; bases with no gene match: 6. In DNA form, the CDR3 reads TGCGCCAGCAGCCAAGAAACCCCGGGACAGGGGGCAGATACGCAGTATTTT. It encodes CASSQETPGQGADTQYF.

At least ten counts were recorded for this clonotype. CDR3 sequence: CSVDLAGGGTGELFF. In nucleotides, the CDR3 is TGCAGCGTGGATCTAGCGGGAGGAGGAACCGGGGAGCTGTTTTTT. This rearrangement joins TRBV29-1 to TRBJ2-2; 11 bases line up with TRBD2. V dropped 6 bases and J dropped 5; count of bases not matched to a gene: 8. Per the germline V gene, CDR1 is SQVTM and CDR2 is ANQGSEA. This CDR3 comprises 15 residues.

This clonotype was seen many times. This chain uses TRBV29-1 with TRBJ2-1; 9 positions agree with TRBD2. The CDR3 extends over 16 amino acids. V lost 4 bases and J lost 8; bases outside the gene matches: 15. The V gene's germline CDR1 is SQVTM and CDR2 ANQGSEA. CDR3 amino acids: CSVAYWLAGQKYEQFF. The CDR3 DNA sequence: TGCAGCGTTGCGTATTGGCTAGCGGGACAAAAATATGAGCAGTTCTTC.

V is TRBV10-3 and J is TRBJ1-1; 7 bases fit TRBD1. The trim removed 6 bases at V and 3 bases at J, leaving 4 bases unmatched. The germline V gene encodes CDR1 ENHRY and CDR2 SYGVKD. This CDR3 contains 13 residues. This CDR3 reads CAISRGFHTEAFF. CDR3 nucleotides: TGTGCCATCAGCAGGGGGTTCCACACTGAAGCTTTCTTT.

This clonotype has at least ten counts. The V and J genes are TRBV29-1 and TRBJ2-2; D is uncertain. CDR1 and CDR2 from the germline V gene are SQVTM and ANQGSEA. This CDR3 contains 12 residues. V shed 7 bases and J shed 5 bases, with 11 bases lying between them. Here the CDR3 reads CSARRSTGELFF. The CDR3 DNA is TGCAGCGCACGTAGGAGTACCGGGGAGCTGTTTTTT.

This rearrangement joins TRBV9 to TRBJ1-1; D ambiguous. In germline, CDR1 is SGDLS, CDR2 YYNGEE. The CDR3 has 14 residues. The germline V and J ends were trimmed by 2 bases and 3 bases, with 11 bases remaining between them. The CDR3 is CASSVKGMDTEAFF. The CDR3 nucleotides read TGTGCCAGCAGCGTGAAAGGGATGGACACTGAAGCTTTCTTT.

The V call is TRBV6-2 or TRBV6-3, the J call TRBJ2-3; D is unresolved. The ends were cut back, 4 bases at V and 6 bases at J, with 8 bases in the middle. The CDR3 totals 12 residues. CDR1 MNHEY and CDR2 SVGEGT come from the germline V gene. CDR3 DNA: TGTGCCAGCAGTTCCCAACGGGATACGCAGTATTTT. Protein: CASSSQRDTQYF.

The gene calls are TRBV7-8 and TRBJ1-5; tentatively, D is TRBD1 (5 bases). Germline assignment: CDR1 SGHVS and CDR2 FQNEAQ. CDR3 length: 17 amino acids. V was pared by 5 bases and J by 4 bases, with 21 bases between. CDR3 protein: CASSKSGGGNQNQPQHF. The CDR3 coding sequence is TGTGCCAGCAGCAAAAGTGGGGGGGGAAATCAGAATCAGCCCCAGCATTTT.

This clonotype has at least ten counts. This chain connects TRBV29-1 to TRBJ2-2; a weak D match, TRBD1 (6 bases). The CDR3 has 13 residues. The germline V and J ends were trimmed by 6 bases and 1 base, with 9 bases remaining between them. Germline V gene data show CDR1 as SQVTM and CDR2 as ANQGSEA. In nucleotides, the CDR3 is TGCAGCGTCCGGGGACAGAACACCGGGGAGCTGTTTTTT. Protein sequence: CSVRGQNTGELFF.

The J gene is TRBJ2-2, the V gene TRBV9, with D perhaps TRBD1 (6 bases). Germline CDR1 and CDR2: SGDLS and YYNGEE. The ends were cut back, 5 bases at V and 4 bases at J, with 18 bases in the middle. This CDR3 comprises 16 residues. The CDR3 sequence: CASSPLGAVSTGELFF. CDR3 nucleotide sequence: TGTGCCAGCAGTCCCTTGGGGGCGGTGTCCACCGGGGAGCTGTTTTTT.

This clonotype appeared many times. This chain joins TRBV20-1 and TRBJ2-3; D tentatively reads TRBD1 or TRBD2 (6 bases each). The length of the CDR3 is 16 residues. With 1 base removed from V and 0 bases from J, the gap between germline ends came to 14 bases. From germline, CDR1 is DFQATT and CDR2 SNEGSKA (reference sequence). CDR3 nucleotides: TGCAGTGCTAGAGGGGGGGACAAGTTCAGCACAGATACGCAGTATTTT. It encodes CSARGGDKFSTDTQYF.

The chain has TRBV12-3 or TRBV12-4 and TRBJ2-3, with no clear D. CDR3 length equals 11 residues. Trimming shortened V by 6 bases and J by 2 bases, and 3 bases separated the two germline ends. The CDR3 sequence: CASRITDTQYF. CDR3 DNA: TGTGCCAGCAGGATCACAGATACGCAGTATTTT.

The V gene is TRBV12-3 or TRBV12-4, the J gene TRBJ2-4; D not certain. The V end lost 6 bases, the J end lost 0 bases, and 21 bases lay between the germline ends. This CDR3 is built from 18 residues. CDR3: CASSPRVGLGLAKNIQYF. CDR3 sequence (DNA): TGTGCCAGCAGCCCCCGGGTGGGTCTGGGTTTAGCCAAAAACATTCAGTACTTC.

This clonotype was found many times. The chain has TRBV7-9 and TRBJ1-5, with D uncertain. Germline V gene lookup returns CDR1 SEHNR and CDR2 FQNEAQ (reference sequence). The CDR3 covers 13 residues. Trimming left V 1 base short and J 3 bases short, with 4 bases between. The CDR3 is CASSLGTNQPQHF. CDR3 DNA: TGTGCCAGCAGCTTAGGAACCAATCAGCCCCAGCATTTT.

This clonotype occurred a few times. The V call is TRBV7-2, the J call TRBJ2-7; D may be TRBD1 or TRBD2 (5 bases each). CDR3 length: 14 amino acids. With 5 bases removed from V and 2 bases from J, the gap between germline ends came to 13 bases. Looked up from germline, CDR1 is SGHTA and CDR2 is FQGNSA. The CDR3 DNA reads TGTGCCAGCAGCCCTTTACGGGGCCCCTACGAGCAGTACTTC. It translates to CASSPLRGPYEQYF.

This clonotype has only a few counts. V and J are TRBV29-1 and TRBJ1-1, with TRBD1 matching over 11 bases. V was pared by 7 bases and J by 2 bases, with 6 bases of the junction left unmatched. Looked up from germline, CDR1 is SQVTM and CDR2 is ANQGSEA. The CDR3 is 14 amino acids. DNA for the CDR3: TGCAGCGGGTGGACAGGGGGCGTAAACACTGAAGCTTTCTTT. It encodes CSGWTGGVNTEAFF.

In its sample, this clonotype was seen many times. Here the CDR3 reads CSVETEGFGAYEQYF. The DNA of the CDR3 is TGCAGCGTTGAAACAGAGGGGTTTGGAGCCTACGAGCAGTACTTC. This rearrangement joins TRBV29-1 to TRBJ2-7; D is perhaps TRBD1 or TRBD2 (5 bases each). Trimming stripped 2 bases from V and 2 bases from J, with 16 bases between. From germline, CDR1 is SQVTM and CDR2 ANQGSEA. This CDR3 has 15 residues.

The V gene is TRBV5-1, the J gene TRBJ1-1; D ambiguous. This CDR3 contains 16 residues. V lost 1 base to trimming and J lost 0 bases, with 13 bases between them. CDR1 is SGHRS, CDR2 YFSETQ, per germline. The CDR3 loop is CASSLLMLKLNTEAFF. Written as DNA, the CDR3 is TGCGCCAGCAGCTTGCTGATGTTGAAATTGAACACTGAAGCTTTCTTT.

In nucleotides, the CDR3 is TGCAGCGTTGAAGATCCGGCGGGGAGCTCCTACGAGCAGTACTTC. It translates to CSVEDPAGSSYEQYF. The rearrangement links TRBV29-1 to TRBJ2-7; weak D call: TRBD2 (6 bases). This CDR3 has 15 amino acids. The V gene's germline CDR1 is SQVTM and CDR2 ANQGSEA. V was shortened by 0 bases and J by 0 bases, with 12 bases between the two germline ends.

For the CDR3, the DNA is TGTGCCAGCAGCAATAGACTAGCGGGAGTTGGAGAGACCCAGTACTTC. It is translated as CASSNRLAGVGETQYF. The rearrangement uses TRBV4-2 and TRBJ2-5; 12 bases agree with TRBD2. The junction had 8 bases not matched to a gene; V was cut back by 5 bases and J by 4 bases. Per germline, CDR1 LGHNA and CDR2 YNFKEQ. The CDR3 runs to 16 residues.

This clonotype was counted at least ten times. The CDR3 region is CSARDTVTYEQYF. As DNA, the CDR3 is TGCAGTGCTAGAGATACGGTTACCTACGAGCAGTACTTC. V and J are TRBV20-1 and TRBJ2-7, with D unclear. The CDR3 totals 13 residues. Trimming cost V 0 bases and J 2 bases, with 8 bases left between them. Germline V CDR1 and CDR2: DFQATT, SNEGSKA (reference sequence).